The clone carrying this TCR beta chain was counted only a few times. Antigen: not known. The read terminates 3 residues ahead of where the CDR3 ends, so the germline J gene completes it. Sequencing input was equivalent genomic DNA from CVID and controls. The repertoire was sequenced with immunoSEQ multiplex PCR; TCRdb's copy has only in-frame clones and lacks some. The profile covers tens of thousands of clones, none occurring a single time. Germline V lookup: CDR1 GTSNPN, CDR2 SVGIG (reference sequence). The CDR3 sequence is 14 residues long. The data derive from a study of T cell clonality in common variable immunodeficiency. Study findings and constraints: TCRbeta clonality was increased in CVID versus healthy controls. Fewer TCRbeta clones were shared among CVID subjects than controls.

The origin of this receptor is a person aged 18-70 years in good health. Sequences were obtained from peripheral blood mononuclear cells. The genes are TRBV30 and TRBJ1-2; 8 bases align to TRBD1. The sequenced part of the CDR3 DNA is TGTGCCGGCGAGACAGGGGTTGGAACTGGGGAC. This translates into CAGETGVGTGD. The full CDR3 is CAGETGVGTGDYTF. Supplemented by reference TRBV30 and TRBJ1-2, the full variable domain reads SQTIHQWPATLVQPVGSPLSLECTVEGTSNPNLYWYRQAAGRGLQLLFYSVGIGQISSEVPQNLSASRPQDRQFILSSKKLLLSDSGFYLCAGETGVGTGDYTFGSGTRLTVV.